This entry concerns a single T cell receptor beta chain. The sample is drawn from a study of blood T cell repertoires in COVID-19. At the level of the study: From the United States, Italy and Spain came samples of acute and convalescent COVID-19. The analysed material was cDNA or gDNA that came from T cells, B-cell-depleted T cells, or PBMCs.

Germline assignment: CDR1 MDHEN and CDR2 SYDVKM. The CDR3 sequence is 15 residues long. Trimming stripped 5 bases from V and 3 bases from J, with 14 bases between. Original processing methods: From reference gene primer amplification, estimates of nucleated cell counts were derived. The protocol was immunoSEQ multiplex PCR, while the TCRdb copy is restricted to in-frame clones and leaves out a portion. That table furnishes V, J and clone size, whereas the DNA furnished D and trimming. This table has about 120,000 clones, more than 85% appearing once. V is TRBV28 and J is TRBJ1-5; D possibly corresponds to TRBD1 (6 bases). This receptor was obtained from a human donor with acute or convalescent COVID-19. The donor label of this sample is uncertain. Sequences were obtained from peripheral blood. The CDR3 DNA reads TGTGCCAGCAGTGCCCTAGACAGGACCAATCAGCCCCAGCATTTT. This sequence encodes CASSALDRTNQPQHF.